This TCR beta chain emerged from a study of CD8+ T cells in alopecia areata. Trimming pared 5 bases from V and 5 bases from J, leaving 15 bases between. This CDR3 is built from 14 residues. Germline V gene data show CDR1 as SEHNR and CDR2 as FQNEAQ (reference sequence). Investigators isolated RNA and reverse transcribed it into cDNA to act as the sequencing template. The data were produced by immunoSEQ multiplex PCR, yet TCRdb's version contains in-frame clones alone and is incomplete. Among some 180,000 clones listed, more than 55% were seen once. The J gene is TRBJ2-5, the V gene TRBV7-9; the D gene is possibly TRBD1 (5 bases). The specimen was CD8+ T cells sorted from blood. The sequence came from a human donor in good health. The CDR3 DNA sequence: TGTGCCAGCAGCCCTGGGGCCTCAGGGGAGACCCAGTACTTC. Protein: CASSPGASGETQYF.